One and the same sample provided the 27 T cell receptor beta chains below, sequenced in a study of prognosis after radiotherapy for stage I lung cancer. TCR beta CDR3 was amplified from genomic DNA by two-round multiplex PCR. The use of primers specific to each TRBV and TRBJ gene characterized first-round PCR. TCRdb ran MiXCR on the multiplex PCR reads and lists one entry per CDR3 protein. The sample holds roughly 20,000 distinct CDR3 sequences; around 46% are singletons and the top ten take 25% to 40%. The specimen was PBMCs, collected before or after stereotactic body radiation therapy (not recorded which). The receptors come from a donor aged 50 or older with non-small cell lung cancer.

The sample holds a few counts of this clonotype. The chain joins TRBV19 to TRBJ2-4, with D possibly matching TRBD2 (6 bases). The CDR3 is 18 residues long. Germline values: CDR1 LNHDA, CDR2 SQIVND (reference sequence). With 4 bases removed from V and 9 bases from J, the gap between germline ends came to 28 bases. As DNA, the CDR3 is TGTGCCAGTAGTACTTTTGTTTTCCGGCAGGGAGGACGGGGCATTCAGTACTTC. It encodes CASSTFVFRQGGRGIQYF.

With respect to this clonotype: The junction shows a germline mismatch at one end, possibly a read error. The V call is TRBV6-5, the J call TRBJ2-7; 8 bases line up with TRBD1. The CDR3 consists of 19 residues. Germline V gene lookup returns CDR1 MNHEY and CDR2 SVGAGI. The CDR3 DNA reads as TGTGCCAGCATTTACTCTCCCCTACCCGGACAGGGTCCCATTCACGAGCAGTACTTC. It specifies CASIYSPLPGQGPIHEQYF.

Concerning this clonotype itself: The junction departs from the called germline gene at one end, perhaps through a read error. Here the CDR3 reads CDSSTGGYEQYF. The CDR3 coding sequence is TGTGACAGCAGTACCGGGGGGTACGAGCAGTACTTC. The chain carries TRBV28 and TRBJ2-7; 7 bases are a match to TRBD2. This CDR3 has 12 amino acids. Germline-derived CDR1 and CDR2 are MDHEN and SYDVKM.

This clonotype was detected once. Being one base from a much bigger clone, this may be a read error. The genes are TRBV5-4 and TRBJ2-3; 8 bases map to TRBD2. Germline V CDR1 and CDR2: SGHNT, YYREEE (reference sequence). CDR3 length: 16 residues. The V segment lost 1 base and the J segment 1 base; nucleotides outside the gene matches: 5. The CDR3 coding sequence is TGTGCCAGCAGCTTGTTGGTAGCGGGATGCACAGATACGCAGTATTTT. Its protein product is CASSLLVAGCTDTQYF.

At least ten counts were recorded for this clonotype. The V and J genes are TRBV4-1 and TRBJ2-5; no definite D call. Trimming took off 1 base at V and 0 bases at J, with 9 bases between the two ends. The CDR3 extends over 15 amino acids. CDR1 is MGHRA and CDR2 is YSYEKL in the germline V gene. CDR3 coding DNA: TGCGCCAGCAGCCAAGGAGACCACTACCAAGAGACCCAGTACTTC. Amino acid sequence: CASSQGDHYQETQYF.

The J gene is TRBJ2-3, the V gene TRBV28; 11 bases align to TRBD2. V lost 9 bases to trimming and J lost 5 bases; unmatched junction nucleotides: 19. The CDR3 consists of 18 residues. Germline CDR1 MDHEN, CDR2 SYDVKM. The CDR3 DNA reads as TGTGCCAGTCCCCCAGGCGGATGTAGCGGGAGGGCCGAAGATACGCAGTATTTT. Its protein product is CASPPGGCSGRAEDTQYF.

This clonotype appeared a single time. The chain uses TRBV20-1 and TRBJ2-7, with TRBD1 identical over 7 bases. Germline V gene lookup returns CDR1 DFQATT and CDR2 SNEGSKA (reference sequence). The CDR3 covers 13 residues. With V trimmed by 8 bases and J by 5 bases, 12 bases remained unmatched. The CDR3: CSLLRATGNEQYF. The CDR3 DNA is TGCAGTCTTCTCCGGGCGACAGGGAACGAGCAGTACTTC.

This clonotype occurred many times. The chain employs TRBV6-5 and TRBJ2-7; TRBD1 matches at 8 bases. Germline V CDR1 and CDR2: MNHEY, SVGAGI. The CDR3 is 14 residues long. With V trimmed by 2 bases and J by 3 bases, 3 bases remained unmatched. CDR3 sequence: CASSYGQGGYEQYF. The CDR3 nucleotides are TGTGCCAGCAGTTACGGACAGGGTGGCTACGAGCAGTACTTC.

The genes are TRBV7-2 and TRBJ2-2; 7 positions agree with TRBD2. The CDR3 runs 16 residues. After removal of 10 bases from V and 5 bases from J, the junction contained 16 bases not matched to a gene. The germline CDR1 and CDR2 sequences are SGHTA and FQGNSA. In nucleotides, the CDR3 is TGTGCCATTAGCTTCAGTACCTGGGGAGGGACCGGGGAGCTGTTTTTT. Translating it yields CAISFSTWGGTGELFF.

As concerns this clonotype: This may stem from a read error, because a much larger clone lies one nucleotide away. The chain joins TRBV7-9 to TRBJ2-5; 10 bases line up with TRBD1. The germline V gene encodes CDR1 SEHNR and CDR2 FQNEAQ (reference sequence). The CDR3 is made up of 17 amino acids. The CDR3 sequence: CASSKEVGQGGAETHYF. CDR3 bases: TGTGCCAGCAGCAAAGAGGTCGGACAGGGGGGTGCAGAGACCCATTACTTC.

This clonotype was counted many times. The V gene is TRBV28, the J gene TRBJ2-7; 13 nucleotides line up with TRBD2. J gave up 6 bases and V 6 bases, and 11 bases lay outside the gene matches. CDR1 is MDHEN and CDR2 is SYDVKM in the germline V gene. The CDR3 loop spans 16 amino acids. The CDR3 DNA is TGTGCCAGCAGCACTAGCGGGAGGGCCCCTCTTGGCGAGCAGTACTTC. This codes for CASSTSGRAPLGEQYF.

There are many counts of this clonotype. V is TRBV5-1 and J is TRBJ2-7, with 9 bases fitting TRBD1. The V gene end was trimmed by 4 bases and the J gene end by 2 bases; junction bases not matched to a gene: 7. The germline CDR1 and CDR2 sequences are SGHRS and YFSETQ. The CDR3 is 15 amino acids. As DNA, the CDR3 is TGCGCCAGCAGCCTGGGGGGGACAGGGCCCTACGAGCAGTACTTC. Residues: CASSLGGTGPYEQYF.

This clonotype has only one observation. The chain couples TRBV12-3 or TRBV12-4 to TRBJ1-2; 8 nucleotides agree with TRBD1. The CDR3 is 15 residues long. V was clipped by 3 bases and J by 5 bases; unmatched bases: 8. The DNA for the CDR3 is TGTGCCAGCAGTTTTGTCTCAGGGGGCGTGTATGGCTACACCTTC. This sequence encodes CASSFVSGGVYGYTF.

This clonotype has at least ten counts. The V gene is TRBV27, the J gene TRBJ2-5, with TRBD2 identical over 8 bases. The junction had 7 bases not matched to a gene; V was cut back by 5 bases and J by 5 bases. The V gene's germline CDR1 is MNHEY and CDR2 SMNVEV (reference sequence). The CDR3 length is 14 residues. DNA of the CDR3: TGTGCCAGCAGTCGCCCGGGGGGGGGTGAGACCCAGTACTTC. As protein: CASSRPGGGETQYF.

This clonotype occurred many times. The chain combines TRBV29-1 with TRBJ1-6, with a weak D call TRBD1 (5 bases). This CDR3 has 13 amino acids. Trimming stripped 4 bases from V and 8 bases from J, with 12 bases between. The germline V gene encodes CDR1 SQVTM and CDR2 ANQGSEA. Here the CDR3 reads CSVVGVSDSPLHF. CDR3 sequence (DNA): TGCAGCGTTGTAGGGGTCTCGGATTCACCCCTCCACTTT.

Relative to its sample, this clonotype is medium-sized. This chain connects TRBV27 to TRBJ2-7, with 10 bases matching TRBD1. Germline CDR1 is MNHEY and CDR2 is SMNVEV (reference sequence). The CDR3 is 17 amino acids. V lost 5 bases, J lost 2 bases, and 12 bases stayed unmatched. CDR3 in amino acids: CASSRTRQGAVPYEQYF. CDR3 in DNA: TGTGCCAGCAGTAGAACCCGACAGGGGGCCGTTCCCTACGAGCAGTACTTC.

In this sample, this clonotype is medium-sized. J is TRBJ2-1 and V is TRBV28; TRBD2 matches 7 bases. The CDR3 length is 14 residues. CDR1 and CDR2 (germline): MDHEN, SYDVKM. V lost 2 bases and J lost 5; bases outside the gene matches: 3. CDR3 sequence reads: CASSLSGIHNEQFF. The CDR3 DNA reads TGTGCCAGCAGTTTAAGCGGGATCCACAATGAGCAGTTCTTC.

This clonotype was counted at least ten times. V and J are TRBV3-1 and TRBJ2-7, with 10 bases identical to TRBD2. Germline V lookup: CDR1 LGHDT, CDR2 YNNKEL (reference sequence). V was pared by 8 bases and J by 2 bases, with 12 bases of the junction left unmatched. This CDR3 is 16 amino acids long. In nucleotides, the CDR3 is TGTGCCAGCGCCCCCCGAACTAGCGGGACTCCCTACGAGCAGTACTTC. Translated: CASAPRTSGTPYEQYF.

Points on this clonotype: With a far larger clone one base away, a read error is the likely cause. The chain couples TRBV6-2 or TRBV6-3 to TRBJ2-7, with D hard to call. Between the trimmed V and J ends, which lost 6 bases and 3 bases, there was a span of 15 bases. Germline values: CDR1 MNHEY, CDR2 SVGEGT. This CDR3 has 14 residues. The CDR3 sequence is CASSSSDADYEQYF. The CDR3 nucleotides are TGTGCCAGCAGCTCCTCGGATGCCGACTACGAGCAGTACTTC.

Of note for this clonotype: Sequence at one end of the junction differs from germline and may be a read error. The rearrangement links TRBV5-8 to TRBJ1-2; D is ambiguous. The CDR3 totals 14 residues. Per the germline V gene, CDR1 is SGHTS and CDR2 is YDEGEE. The chain's CDR3 is CASSPSGVSYSYTF. Here the CDR3 DNA reads TGTGCCAGCAGCCCCTCTGGGGTGTCCTATAGCTACACCTTC.

Within the sample, this clonotype is medium-sized. The V and J genes are TRBV12-5 and TRBJ2-7; D might be TRBD2 (6 bases). Germline CDR1 LGHNT, CDR2 FRNRAP. V was shortened by 7 bases and J by 6 bases, with 19 bases between the two germline ends. CDR3 length: 14 amino acids. This CDR3 reads CASARLEGLGEQYF. The DNA of the CDR3 is TGTGCTAGTGCCCGGTTAGAGGGACTCGGCGAGCAGTACTTC.

The rearrangement links TRBV6-2 or TRBV6-3 to TRBJ1-2; D is undetermined. V was trimmed by 2 bases and J by 8 bases, leaving 9 bases between them. Germline V lookup: CDR1 MNHEY, CDR2 SVGEGT. The CDR3 extends over 12 amino acids. The CDR3 sequence: CASSYAEGGYTF. CDR3 sequence (DNA): TGTGCCAGCAGTTACGCCGAAGGCGGCTACACCTTC.

The rearrangement links TRBV7-2 to TRBJ2-7; 9 bases match TRBD1. The CDR3 loop spans 15 amino acids. V was clipped by 1 base and J by 4 bases; unmatched bases: 5. CDR1 is SGHTA, CDR2 FQGNSA, per germline. CDR3 sequence reads: CASSLDRGRLYEQYF. CDR3 DNA: TGTGCCAGCAGCTTAGACAGGGGGCGCCTGTACGAGCAGTACTTC.

This clonotype was picked up one time. The chain uses TRBV3-1 and TRBJ2-7; tentative D call: TRBD2 (6 bases). Germline values: CDR1 LGHDT, CDR2 YNNKEL (reference sequence). The CDR3 totals 14 residues. Trimming pared 4 bases from V and 0 bases from J, leaving 10 bases between. Written as DNA, the CDR3 is TGTGCCAGCAGCCGGACTACTGGCTCCTACGAGCAGTACTTC. Protein product: CASSRTTGSYEQYF.

The rearrangement links TRBV7-9 to TRBJ2-1; D not resolved. The length of the CDR3 is 16 residues. Trimming took off 1 base at V and 4 bases at J, with 14 bases between the two ends. CDR1 is SEHNR, CDR2 FQNEAQ, per germline (reference sequence). The CDR3 region is CASSLGTIRVYNEQFF. The CDR3 DNA sequence: TGTGCCAGCAGCTTAGGCACTATAAGGGTTTACAATGAGCAGTTCTTC.

This clonotype has more than one count but fewer than ten. V and J are TRBV5-1 and TRBJ2-3, with 8 positions matching TRBD2. Trimming cost V 4 bases and J 1 base; bases outside gene matches: 8. The CDR3 sequence is 16 residues long. CDR1 is SGHRS and CDR2 is YFSETQ in the germline V gene. The CDR3 nucleotides read TGCGCCAGCAGCCCGAAGCGGGAGTGGGGCACAGATACGCAGTATTTT. It specifies CASSPKREWGTDTQYF.

This clonotype showed up many times. V gene TRBV7-9 combines with J gene TRBJ1-2; D may be TRBD1 (6 bases). Germline values: CDR1 SEHNR, CDR2 FQNEAQ (reference sequence). V was clipped by 7 bases and J by 8 bases, with 17 bases between them. The CDR3 extends over 13 amino acids. CDR3 region: CASTPGEPRGYTF. CDR3 nucleotide sequence: TGTGCCAGCACCCCAGGGGAACCGCGAGGCTACACCTTC. Variable domain in full (rest from reference TRBV7-9 and TRBJ1-2): DTGVSQNPRHKITKRGQNVTFRCDPISEHNRLYWYRQTLGQGPEFLTYFQNEAQLEKSRLLSDRFSAERPKGSFSTLEIQRTEQGDSAMYLCASTPGEPRGYTFGSGTRLTVV.